The present T cell receptor beta chain was sequenced within a study of T cells in localized non-small cell lung cancer. Study outcomes and limitations: Adjacent lung tissue had a median roughly 62 of the top 100 clones found in the tumor. Longer overall survival was linked to higher blood T cell density. It was uninvolved adjacent lung that showed the highest T cell clonality, exceeding tumor. Sequence data derive from only one tumor region, so heterogeneity remains possible.

This clone was detected only once. Antigen unknown. V lost 3 bases, J lost 0 bases, and 15 bases lay in between. The CDR3 spans 17 residues. Germline V gives CDR1 KGHSH, CDR2 LQKENI. The data were produced by immunoSEQ multiplex PCR, yet TCRdb's version contains in-frame clones alone and is incomplete. The table has some 30,000 clones, approximately 72% seen once. This sequence was found in a male donor aged 60 or older with stage II squamous cell lung carcinoma. The source was peripheral blood, collected before any cancer treatment. This chain uses TRBV18 with TRBJ1-3, with D possibly TRBD1 on 5 matching bases. For the CDR3, the DNA is TGTGCCAGCTCACCTTGGGCAGGGTCGATCTCTGGAAACACCATATATTTT. This encodes CASSPWAGSISGNTIYF. The full variable domain, completed using reference TRBV18 and TRBJ1-3, is NAGVMQNPRHLVRRRGQEARLRCSPMKGHSHVYWYRQLPEEGLKFMVYLQKENIIDESGMPKERFSAEFPKEGPSILRIQQVVRGDSAAYFCASSPWAGSISGNTIYFGEGSWLTVV.